The 8 T cell receptor beta chains in this list originate from one sample, sequenced in a study of T cells after yellow fever vaccination. TCRdb re-derived calls from the 5' RACE reads in MiXCR, one entry per CDR3 protein. The table has 550,000 to 750,000 distinct CDR3 sequences, approximately 12% seen once. The input for sequencing was PBMCs, taken on the day of the yellow fever booster vaccination. These receptor sequences come from a man aged 30 to 45 who received the YFV17D yellow fever vaccine.

This clonotype was detected many times. CDR3 loop: CATSEGTGVDTQYF. The CDR3 DNA is TGTGCCACCAGTGAGGGGACAGGGGTGGATACGCAGTATTTT. V gene TRBV24-1 combines with J gene TRBJ2-3, with 10 positions matching TRBD1. In germline, CDR1 is KGHDR, CDR2 SFDVKD. Unmatched junction bases numbered 3, after V lost 4 bases and J lost 6 bases. This CDR3 comprises 14 residues.

This chain links TRBV5-1 with TRBJ2-1, with 8 bases aligning to TRBD2. This CDR3 has 15 amino acids. The junction had 4 bases not matched to a gene; V was cut back by 0 bases and J by 5 bases. Looked up from germline, CDR1 is SGHRS and CDR2 is YFSETQ. The CDR3: CASSLDSGTDNEQFF. The CDR3 bases are TGCGCCAGCAGCTTGGATAGCGGGACCGACAATGAGCAGTTCTTC.

Turning to this clonotype: The junction departs from the called germline gene at one end, perhaps through a read error. The rearrangement joins TRBV7-9 to TRBJ2-1; no reliable D call. This CDR3 has 10 residues. Germline V CDR1 and CDR2: SEHNR, FQNEAQ (reference sequence). The DNA for the CDR3 is TGTGCCATCAGTTTAAATAGGGTCGCGTTC. Translated, it gives CAISLNRVAF.

This clonotype was counted between two and nine times. This chain uses TRBV20-1 with TRBJ1-2; D call uncertain. Trimming shortened V by 1 base and J by 4 bases, and 13 bases separated the two germline ends. The CDR3 extends over 14 amino acids. Germline V gives CDR1 DFQATT, CDR2 SNEGSKA (reference sequence). The CDR3 spells CSARVGQNFYGYTF. The CDR3 nucleotides are TGCAGTGCTAGAGTAGGTCAGAACTTCTATGGCTACACCTTC.

This clonotype was picked up a small number of times. The chain joins TRBV27 to TRBJ2-4; 10 nucleotides align to TRBD2. CDR1 is MNHEY and CDR2 is SMNVEV in the germline V gene (reference sequence). The CDR3 runs to 16 residues. Germline trimming cut 7 bases from V and 2 bases from J; bases unmatched to any gene: 8. In DNA, the CDR3 is TGTGCCAGCAAAAAGCGGGAGGGCCGTCCCAAAAACATTCAGTACTTC. Amino acid sequence: CASKKREGRPKNIQYF.

The CDR3 is CASSGESSTDTQYF. The CDR3 nucleotides are TGCGCCAGCAGTGGGGAGTCTAGCACAGATACGCAGTATTTT. The chain has TRBV23-1 and TRBJ2-3; D might be TRBD2 (5 bases). TRBV23-1 is annotated as an ORF whose role is uncertain. The CDR3 extends over 14 amino acids. With 5 bases removed from V and 0 bases from J, the gap between germline ends came to 9 bases.

The table lists this clonotype with a few counts. This chain uses TRBV7-9 with TRBJ2-2; 9 bases agree with TRBD1. Germline V lookup: CDR1 SEHNR, CDR2 FQNEAQ (reference sequence). After removal of 6 bases from V and 6 bases from J, the junction contained 8 bases not matched to a gene. This CDR3 comprises 15 residues. The CDR3 DNA is TGTGCCAGCAGACCCGGGACAGGGTTCGCCGGGGAGCTGTTTTTT. It codes for CASRPGTGFAGELFF.

This clonotype appeared a few times. The chain links TRBV27 to TRBJ2-4; D gene unclear. The germline CDR1 and CDR2 sequences are MNHEY and SMNVEV (reference sequence). The CDR3 has 13 residues. V lost 5 bases and J 1 base, leaving 6 bases between the germline ends. The CDR3 sequence is CASSPRAKNIQYF. CDR3 coding DNA: TGTGCCAGCAGTCCGAGGGCCAAAAACATTCAGTACTTC.